The sample holds one count of the clone carrying this T cell receptor (beta chain). Its antigen is as yet unknown. Trimming shortened V by 5 bases and J by 1 base, and 18 bases separated the two germline ends. This CDR3 comprises 16 residues. Germline V CDR1 and CDR2: SGHTA, FQGNSA. The primer mix had 60 Vbeta and 13 Jbeta primers. TCRdb's copy holds only in-frame clones and misses some; the assay was immunoSEQ multiplex PCR. The table shows 85,000 to 130,000 clones, with around 79% occurring only once. These data belong to a study of cytomegalovirus exposure and HLA in healthy donors. Whole-study results and caveats: Later work associated fewer than 20,000 TCR beta sequences with HLA alleles at 0.05 false discovery rate.

The V gene is TRBV7-2, the J gene TRBJ2-7, with D perhaps matching TRBD2 (7 bases). Sequencing was done on a sample of PBMCs. This clonotype was obtained from a male donor in good health and CMV-seropositive. CDR3: CASSPPGGGGSYEQYF. For the CDR3, the DNA is TGTGCCAGCAGCCCCCCCGGGGGCGGGGGTTCCTACGAGCAGTACTTC.